Detailed here is one T cell receptor beta chain. A single count supports this clonotype. Its antigen is currently not known. Per-base quality was not reported, and no clone a single base away is much larger than it. From its cysteine to its phenylalanine, the CDR3 spans 15 amino acids. Just the 45-base CDR3 DNA is kept, in frame starting at base 1. Trimming costs V 7 bases and J 3 bases, and their ends lie 16 bases apart. CDR1 is given as MNHNS and CDR2 as SASEGT, both from the germline V gene. The sample is drawn from a study of post-analysis software for immune sequencing data (dated by TCRdb to the mid-2010s). About the full investigation: The recorded disease courses included relapsing-remitting, secondary progressive and progressive-relapsing multiple sclerosis, and some patients had no subtype annotation. A subset of samples was prepared in parallel using single-end sample barcoding, then pooled and co-amplified after Illumina adapter ligation. The patient repertoires were set against 10 to 11 previously published healthy control repertoires from donors whose ages ranged from roughly 6 to 27 years.

The study at large found these results: The multiple sclerosis patient group was slightly younger than the control group. Four or five TRBV segments, including TRBV5-6, TRBV5-1 and TRBV20-1, were significantly more frequent in patients than controls. Direct clustering with F measure showed strong co-clustering of samples prepared in the same batch, prompting a batch-effect correction. Normalized Chao1 diversity was significantly lower in multiple sclerosis patients than controls, suggesting substantial peripheral T-cell clonal expansion.

Receptor libraries were prepared by PCR. Sequencing relied on an Illumina HiSeq 2500. To reduce PCR and sequencing biases, unique molecular identifiers were built into the TCR beta cDNA libraries. Approximately 500,000 cDNA molecules were obtained per 1 to 10 million input T cells, so each molecule approximated one T cell. The same protocol used for the earlier healthy control dataset was applied to prepare and sequence the patient libraries. Within a given batch, samples were prepared together, multiplexed and sequenced on the same HiSeq lane. The study's processing was this. Raw barcoded reads were processed with MIGEC, and single-read molecular identifier groups were discarded before consensus assembly and CDR3 extraction. Clonotype tables were post-analysed with VDJtools, normalizing diversity by down-sampling all datasets to the smallest sample size. To correct batch-related cross-sample contamination, repertoire overlap clustering matched CDR3 amino acid sequences but not nucleotide sequences. TCRdb redid the processing of the public reads, applying fastp at Q25 and MiXCR, and retained in-frame beta chains. Entries that share a CDR3 protein sequence are merged under the most common genes and DNA. TCRdb assigned the V and J calls; the authors' analysis was not used. The sample table lists 350,000 to 500,000 distinct CDR3 sequences, 30% to 45% of them with a count of one. The biggest ten clones account for 7.5% to 8.5% of the sample.

To demonstrate the VDJtools post-analysis software, TCR beta repertoires were profiled from the peripheral blood of more than 10 young patients with multiple sclerosis. Multiple sclerosis patients were children and adolescents aged about 6 to 15 years. This TCR came from a girl aged 2-10 years with multiple sclerosis. This chain joins TRBV6-1 to TRBJ1-5; the D gene cannot be named for sure. Sequenced: blood. The DNA reads as follows: TGTGCCAGCATCTCGGGAGTACAAGTCAATCAGCCCCAGCATTTT. It codes for CASISGVQVNQPQHF.